This T cell receptor (beta chain) was sequenced for a study of cytomegalovirus exposure and HLA in healthy donors. Generated by immunoSEQ multiplex PCR, the TCRdb table keeps only in-frame clones and is missing some. The profile shows approximately 220,000 clones, approximately 80% of them singletons. The specimen sequenced was PBMCs. The receptor was derived from a woman in her 30s in good health and CMV-seropositive.

The CDR3 DNA reads TGTGCCATCAGTGATCGGGGACAGACTAGCACAGATACGCAGTATTTT. This translates into CAISDRGQTSTDTQYF. The genes are TRBV10-3 and TRBJ2-3; the match to TRBD1 covers 7 bases. Germline values: CDR1 ENHRY, CDR2 SYGVKD. This CDR3 is 16 amino acids long. The J segment lost 0 bases and the V segment lost 3 bases, leaving 6 bases of the junction unmatched.